The next 10 T cell receptor beta chains were all read from a single sample in a study of blood T cells in healthy people across ages. Next came a second PCR, run for roughly 6 to 11 cycles, which used a sample-barcoded 5' primer along with a J-beta primer mix. Each CDR3 protein gets one entry after TCRdb re-called the 5' RACE reads with MiXCR. The data contain under 2 million distinct CDR3 sequences, around 35% of them singletons. Sequences were obtained from blood. These receptors all come from a woman between 25 and 40 years old in good health.

The chain combines TRBV11-3 with TRBJ2-1; 9 bases agree with TRBD2. The CDR3 has 16 amino acids. V dropped 5 bases and J dropped 9; count of bases not matched to a gene: 14. Germline V CDR1 and CDR2: SGHNT, YENEEA. This CDR3 reads CASSPTWGRRGGEQFF. The CDR3 region has the DNA TGTGCCAGCAGCCCAACGTGGGGTCGGCGGGGGGGTGAGCAGTTCTTC.

The chain carries TRBV20-1 and TRBJ2-7; a weak D match, TRBD1 (6 bases). CDR1 is DFQATT and CDR2 is SNEGSKA in the germline V gene (reference sequence). CDR3 size: 17 residues. The V end lost 1 base, the J end lost 0 bases, and 19 bases lay between the germline ends. CDR3 residues: CSARGGSTGRYSYEQYF. DNA of the CDR3: TGCAGTGCTAGAGGAGGGTCGACAGGACGGTACTCCTACGAGCAGTACTTC.

This clonotype occurred many times. The chain uses TRBV7-2 and TRBJ2-6; D is unresolved. Trimming took off 3 bases at V and 2 bases at J, with 5 bases between the two ends. CDR1 and CDR2 (germline): SGHTA, FQGNSA. The CDR3 consists of 14 residues. The CDR3 region is CASSFYTGANVLTF. The CDR3 DNA is TGTGCCAGCAGCTTCTATACTGGGGCCAACGTCCTGACTTTC.

This clonotype showed up many times. CDR3 sequence (DNA): TGCAGCGTGGACAGGGCTAACGAGCAGTACTTC. Translated, it gives CSVDRANEQYF. This chain connects TRBV29-1 to TRBJ2-7; TRBD1 matches at 8 bases. Germline CDR1 is SQVTM and CDR2 is ANQGSEA. The CDR3 covers 11 residues. V shed 6 bases, J shed 5 bases, and the junction held 3 bases outside the gene matches.

This chain links TRBV20-1 with TRBJ2-5, with 9 bases identical to TRBD1. Germline V gene lookup returns CDR1 DFQATT and CDR2 SNEGSKA (reference sequence). This CDR3 has 15 amino acids. With V trimmed by 1 base and J by 5 bases, 8 bases remained unmatched. The CDR3 nucleotides are TGCAGTGCTAGAGGCCCACAGGGGGCAGGCGAGACCCAGTACTTC. Translation gives CSARGPQGAGETQYF.

The rearrangement uses TRBV7-9 and TRBJ1-2, with 7 nucleotides matching TRBD1. The J segment lost 8 bases and the V segment lost 5 bases, leaving 11 bases of the junction unmatched. This CDR3 region has 14 residues. Germline-derived CDR1 and CDR2 are SEHNR and FQNEAQ (reference sequence). CDR3 sequence: CASSDDREVNGYTF. The DNA for the CDR3 is TGTGCCAGCAGCGACGACAGGGAGGTGAACGGCTACACCTTC.

The chain has TRBV11-2 and TRBJ2-3, with a weak D call TRBD2 (6 bases). Trimming stripped 4 bases from V and 0 bases from J, with 14 bases between. Germline V gene lookup returns CDR1 SGHAT and CDR2 FQNNGV. This CDR3 region has 16 residues. CDR3 DNA sequence: TGTGCCAGCAGCTCACGAGGACTACTTAGCACAGATACGCAGTATTTT. Protein sequence: CASSSRGLLSTDTQYF.

As regards this clonotype: A much larger clone sits a single nucleotide away, making a read error possible. The chain joins TRBV20-1 to TRBJ2-5, with 8 bases lining up with TRBD2. Germline V gene data show CDR1 as DFQATT and CDR2 as SNEGSKA (reference sequence). This CDR3 spans 14 amino acids. The CDR3 DNA is TGCAGTTGGAGGGCTAGCGGGTACCAAGGGACCCAGTACTTC. It codes for CSWRASGYQGTQYF.

The chain's CDR3 is CASSELPATGELFF. The CDR3 DNA sequence: TGTGCCAGCAGTGAACTTCCGGCCACCGGGGAGCTGTTTTTT. The genes are TRBV6-1 and TRBJ2-2; D remains unclear. CDR1 MNHNS and CDR2 SASEGT come from the germline V gene. This CDR3 has 14 amino acids. The V gene lost 2 bases and the J gene lost 4 bases, with 8 bases spanning the gap.

The V call is TRBV6-5, the J call TRBJ2-7, with 9 bases that match TRBD1. The CDR3 contains 15 residues. The V segment lost 5 bases and the J segment 1 base; nucleotides outside the gene matches: 6. The germline gives CDR1 MNHEY, CDR2 SVGAGI. The CDR3 protein is CASSMGQGTSYEQYF. The CDR3 nucleotides are TGTGCCAGCAGTATGGGACAGGGTACGTCCTACGAGCAGTACTTC.